This T cell receptor beta chain was captured by sequencing in a study of blood T cell repertoires in COVID-19. At the level of the study: Some COVID-19 samples were acute and others convalescent; all came from the United States, Italy and Spain. Sources were T cells, B-cell-depleted T cells, or PBMCs; the material itself was cDNA or gDNA.

CDR3 length equals 11 residues. The germline CDR1 and CDR2 sequences are SNHLY and FYNNEI. Trimming took 9 bases from V and 6 from J, leaving 11 bases between them. Under the authors' procedure: Reference gene primers were amplified, and this amplification served to estimate nucleated cell counts. Sequenced by immunoSEQ multiplex PCR; TCRdb stores in-frame clones only, minus some. Clone size and the V and J calls come from that table; the DNA yielded D and trimming. The repertoire holds about 120,000 clones, with approximately 85% as singletons. This clone was picked up a small number of times. The clonotype originates from a man aged 70-80 years with acute or convalescent COVID-19. Specimen: peripheral blood. The chain has TRBV2 and TRBJ1-1; TRBD1 is a possible D gene (6 bases). CDR3 sequence (DNA): TGTGCCAGTAAACAGGGACCTGAAGCTTTCTTT. It specifies CASKQGPEAFF.